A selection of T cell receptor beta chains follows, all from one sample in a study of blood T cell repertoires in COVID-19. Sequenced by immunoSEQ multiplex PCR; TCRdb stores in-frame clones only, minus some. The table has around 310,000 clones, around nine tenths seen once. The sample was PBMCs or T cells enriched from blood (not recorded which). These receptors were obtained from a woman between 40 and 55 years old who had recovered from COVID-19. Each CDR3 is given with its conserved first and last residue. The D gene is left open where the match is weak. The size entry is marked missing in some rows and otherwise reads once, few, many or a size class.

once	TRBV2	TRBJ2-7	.	CASGPTYEQYF	TGTGCCAGCGGGCCGACCTACGAGCAGTACTTC
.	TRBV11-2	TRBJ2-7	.	CASSFGAGDYEQYF	TGTGCCAGCAGCTTTGGGGCAGGGGATTACGAGCAGTACTTC
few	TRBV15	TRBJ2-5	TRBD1	CATIRDRRLLATQYF	TGTGCCACCATCCGGGACAGACGTCTTCTTGCGACCCAGTACTTC
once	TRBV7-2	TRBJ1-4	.	CASSWGGGNREKLFF	TGTGCCAGCAGCTGGGGTGGGGGGAACCGTGAAAAACTGTTTTTT
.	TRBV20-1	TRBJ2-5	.	CSPAWEETQYF	TGCAGTCCGGCCTGGGAGGAGACCCAGTACTTC
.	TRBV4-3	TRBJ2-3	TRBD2	CASSQRLPGLPLRDYTDTQYF	TGCGCCAGCAGCCAAAGGCTACCGGGACTACCACTCCGGGACTACACAGATACGCAGTATTTT
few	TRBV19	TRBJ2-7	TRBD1	CASTPRTGGYEQYF	TGTGCCAGTACCCCCCGGACAGGCGGCTACGAGCAGTACTTC
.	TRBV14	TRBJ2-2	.	CASSQASYPNTGELFF	TGTGCCAGCAGCCAAGCTAGCTATCCGAACACCGGGGAGCTGTTTTTT
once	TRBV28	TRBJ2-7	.	CASSPYRALNYEQYF	TGTGCCAGCAGTCCGTACAGGGCTCTAAACTACGAGCAGTACTTC
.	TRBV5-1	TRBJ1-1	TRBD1	CASSWTGATGTEAFF	TGCGCCAGCAGCTGGACAGGGGCCACAGGCACTGAAGCTTTCTTT
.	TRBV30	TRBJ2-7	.	CAGRTSYEQYF	TGTGCCGGACGGACTTCCTACGAGCAGTACTTC
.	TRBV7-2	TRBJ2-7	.	CASSHGTVGAGQYF	TGTGCCAGCAGCCACGGGACTGTAGGGGCCGGGCAGTACTTC
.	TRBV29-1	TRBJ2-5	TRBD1	CSVGQGGGETQYF	TGCAGCGTCGGACAGGGGGGAGGAGAGACCCAGTACTTC
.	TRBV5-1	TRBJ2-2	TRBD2	CASSLGLAGGPGTGELFF	TGCGCCAGCAGCTTGGGACTAGCGGGAGGGCCGGGCACCGGGGAGCTGTTTTTT
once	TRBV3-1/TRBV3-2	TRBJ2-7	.	CASSQGTLSYEQYF	TGTGCCAGCAGCCAAGGTACGCTCAGCTACGAGCAGTACTTC
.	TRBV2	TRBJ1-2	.	CASSARTGNYGYTF	TGTGCCAGCAGTGCAAGAACAGGGAACTATGGCTACACCTTC
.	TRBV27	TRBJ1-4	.	CASSLRGAGNEKLFF	TGTGCCAGCAGCCTTCGGGGGGCAGGTAATGAAAAACTGTTTTTT
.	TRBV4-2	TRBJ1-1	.	CASTRTGEAFF	TGTGCCAGTACTCGGACGGGAGAAGCTTTCTTT
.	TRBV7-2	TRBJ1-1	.	CASSRPQGGMNTEAFF	TGTGCCAGCAGTCGGCCCCAGGGAGGAATGAACACTGAAGCTTTCTTT
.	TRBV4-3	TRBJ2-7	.	CASSQGTGTPYEQYF	TGCGCCAGCAGCCAAGGAACCGGGACTCCCTACGAGCAGTACTTC
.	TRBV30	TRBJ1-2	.	CAHTKGGYGYTF	TGTGCCCATACGAAAGGGGGCTATGGCTACACCTTC
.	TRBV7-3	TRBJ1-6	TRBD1	CASSKQGINSPLHF	TGTGCCAGCAGCAAACAGGGGATCAATTCACCCCTCCACTTT
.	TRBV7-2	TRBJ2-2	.	CASSLDGQNTGELFF	TGTGCCAGCAGCTTAGACGGACAGAACACCGGGGAGCTGTTTTTT
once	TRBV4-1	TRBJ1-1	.	CASSSAGATNTEAFF	TGCGCCAGCAGTAGCGCCGGAGCTACGAACACTGAAGCTTTCTTT
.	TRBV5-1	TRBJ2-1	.	CASSLSLQSSTEQFF	TGCGCCAGCAGCTTGAGCCTCCAATCCTCTACTGAGCAGTTCTTC
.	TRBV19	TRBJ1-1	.	CASSTLGGEAFF	TGTGCCAGTAGTACCCTTGGGGGGGAGGCTTTCTTT
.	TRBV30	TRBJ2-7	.	CAWSVRQRTYEQYF	TGTGCCTGGAGTGTCCGACAGAGAACCTACGAGCAGTACTTC
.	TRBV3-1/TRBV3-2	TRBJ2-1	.	CASSHLNNEQFF	TGTGCCAGCAGCCACCTTAATAATGAGCAGTTCTTC
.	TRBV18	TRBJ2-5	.	CASSPGLLQETQYF	TGTGCCAGCTCACCGGGACTTCTACAAGAGACCCAGTACTTC
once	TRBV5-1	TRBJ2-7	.	CASSWNTGSSYEQYF	TGCGCCAGCAGCTGGAATACAGGGTCCTCCTACGAGCAGTACTTC
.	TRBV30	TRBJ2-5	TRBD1	CAWSLGSGTGALPETQYF	TGTGCCTGGAGCCTAGGGTCCGGGACAGGGGCTTTACCAGAGACCCAGTACTTC
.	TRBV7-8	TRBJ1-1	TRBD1	CASSPRGLMNTEAFF	TGTGCCAGCAGCCCCAGGGGGCTGATGAACACTGAAGCTTTCTTT
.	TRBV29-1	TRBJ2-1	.	CSAEEGWRDNEQFF	TGCAGCGCTGAAGAAGGTTGGCGGGACAATGAGCAGTTCTTC
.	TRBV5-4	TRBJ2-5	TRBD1	CASSPKQGKETQYF	TGTGCCAGCAGCCCCAAACAGGGGAAGGAGACCCAGTACTTC
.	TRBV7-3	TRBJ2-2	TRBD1	CASSQGQGASGELFF	TGTGCCAGCAGCCAGGGACAGGGGGCTTCCGGGGAGCTGTTTTTT
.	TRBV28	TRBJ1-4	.	CASSLWGADGEKLFF	TGTGCCAGCAGTTTATGGGGGGCAGATGGTGAAAAACTGTTTTTT
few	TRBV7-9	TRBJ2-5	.	CASSSVWETQYF	TGTGCCAGCAGCTCGGTGTGGGAGACCCAGTACTTC
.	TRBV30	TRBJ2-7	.	CAWSVGTDYEQYF	TGTGCCTGGAGTGTGGGCACTGACTACGAGCAGTACTTC
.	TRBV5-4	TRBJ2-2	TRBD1	CASSSGTVATGELFF	TGTGCCAGCAGTTCCGGGACAGTGGCCACCGGGGAGCTGTTTTTT
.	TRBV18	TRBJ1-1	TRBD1	CASSPGQGTEAFF	TGTGCCAGCTCACCGGGACAGGGGACTGAAGCTTTCTTT
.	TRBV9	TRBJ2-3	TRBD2	CASSTLAGYTDTQYF	TGTGCCAGCAGCACACTAGCGGGATACACAGATACGCAGTATTTT
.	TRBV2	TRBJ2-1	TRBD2	CASSGGYNEQFF	TGTGCCAGCAGCGGGGGGTACAATGAGCAGTTCTTC
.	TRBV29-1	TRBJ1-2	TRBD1	CSVDGTGLGRGYTF	TGCAGCGTTGACGGGACAGGCCTAGGCCGTGGCTACACCTTC
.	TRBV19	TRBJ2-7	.	CASSMGAGPYEQYF	TGTGCCAGTAGTATGGGGGCGGGCCCCTACGAGCAGTACTTC
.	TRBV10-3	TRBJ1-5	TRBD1	CAIRGDRGWQPQHF	TGTGCCATCAGGGGGGACAGGGGGTGGCAGCCCCAGCATTTT
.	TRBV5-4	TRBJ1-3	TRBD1	CASSTDRGQVSGNTIYF	TGTGCCAGCAGCACCGACAGGGGTCAGGTTTCTGGAAACACCATATATTTT
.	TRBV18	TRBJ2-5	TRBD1	CASSPEQGARKTQYF	TGTGCCAGCTCACCAGAACAGGGGGCGCGGAAGACCCAGTACTTC
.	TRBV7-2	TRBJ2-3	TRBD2	CASSQRTSGRYTDTQYF	TGTGCCAGCAGCCAACGGACTAGCGGGAGGTACACAGATACGCAGTATTTT
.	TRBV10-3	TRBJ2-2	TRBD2	CAISVKRGNTGELFF	TGTGCCATCAGTGTCAAGCGGGGGAACACCGGGGAGCTGTTTTTT
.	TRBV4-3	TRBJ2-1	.	CASRKAGYEQFF	TGCGCCAGCAGGAAGGCAGGTTATGAGCAGTTCTTC
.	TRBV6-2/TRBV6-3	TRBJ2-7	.	CASSYGSGTYEQYF	TGTGCCAGCAGTTATGGTAGCGGAACCTACGAGCAGTACTTC
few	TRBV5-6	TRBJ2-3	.	CASSLELTDTQYF	TGTGCCAGCAGCTTGGAACTTACAGATACGCAGTATTTT